This record covers a single T cell receptor (beta chain). Its target is not known. The identical CDR3 is also encoded by other nucleotide sequences in the sample. The data derive from a study of shared clonotypes between healthy human individuals. V dropped 3 bases and J dropped 2; count of bases not matched to a gene: 2. CDR1 and CDR2 (germline): SGHRS, YFSETQ. The CDR3 runs to 16 residues. CD4+ cells were split into CD45RA+ naive and CD45RA-negative memory subsets. Assay used: immunoSEQ multiplex PCR; TCRdb lists only in-frame clones, some missing. The table includes roughly 2.2 million clones, less than 95% detected once. Overall study findings and caveats: Sampling involved blood alone; tissue repertoires likely differ.

This sequence was found in a man in his late teens or twenties in good health. Some clones in this sample may be carry-over from other donors' samples. The sequenced material came from naive CD4+ T cells from PBMCs. Subset given: CD45RA+ positively selected. The chain has TRBV5-1 and TRBJ2-1, with 13 bases matching TRBD2. In nucleotides, the CDR3 is TGCGCCAGCAGCTATGGACTAGCGGGGGCCTACAATGAGCAGTTCTTC. The encoded protein is CASSYGLAGAYNEQFF.